A single sample is the source of the 26 T cell receptor beta chains below, sequenced in a study of shared clonotypes between healthy human individuals. This table comes from immunoSEQ multiplex PCR, and its TCRdb copy is limited to in-frame clones, with some not included. The sample yields roughly 2.5 million clones, just over 90% seen once. The source material was naive CD4+ T cells sorted from blood. The subset: CD45RA+ positively selected. All receptors come from a man between 18 and 35 years old in good health.

The V and J genes are TRBV18 and TRBJ2-1, with no clear D. The CDR3 is made up of 11 amino acids. CDR1 and CDR2 (germline): KGHSH, LQKENI. Trimming stripped 6 bases from V and 5 bases from J, with 5 bases between. CDR3 nucleotide sequence: TGTGCCAGCTCCCATAACAATGAGCAGTTCTTC. This encodes CASSHNNEQFF.

The chain uses TRBV6-5 and TRBJ1-2; D not resolved. CDR1 and CDR2 from the germline V gene are MNHEY and SVGAGI. The CDR3 length is 15 residues. V was clipped by 7 bases and J by 0 bases, with 15 bases between them. DNA for the CDR3: TGTGCCAGCAAAAACCCACGAACAGCTAACTATGGCTACACCTTC. This encodes CASKNPRTANYGYTF.

The table lists this clone with a few counts. CDR3 region: CASSQSGRTASNQPQHF. DNA of the CDR3: TGCGCCAGCAGTCAATCCGGTCGAACGGCTAGCAATCAGCCCCAGCATTTT. V is TRBV23-1 and J is TRBJ1-5; no definite D call. TRBV23-1 has ORF status, its function being uncertain. The CDR3 length is 17 residues. Trimming removed 0 bases from V and 0 bases from J, with 12 bases in between.

The rearrangement uses TRBV5-1 and TRBJ2-3, with TRBD1 identical over 7 bases. The CDR3 spans 15 residues. Germline CDR1 and CDR2: SGHRS and YFSETQ. Trimming removed 4 bases from V and 6 bases from J; junction bases left unmatched: 11. CDR3 nucleotide sequence: TGCGCCAGCAGCCTTAACAGGGGATTGGCGGATACGCAGTATTTT. This translates into CASSLNRGLADTQYF.

The J gene is TRBJ2-2, the V gene TRBV13; possibly TRBD1 for D (6 bases). Germline CDR1 PRHDT, CDR2 FYEKMQ (reference sequence). The CDR3 runs 13 residues. V lost 7 bases and J lost 6, with 12 bases in between. The CDR3 loop is CASTDRSAGELFF. CDR3 nucleotides: TGTGCCAGCACCGACAGGAGCGCCGGGGAGCTGTTTTTT.

This chain links TRBV7-9 with TRBJ2-3; the D is unclear. Germline values: CDR1 SEHNR, CDR2 FQNEAQ (reference sequence). V was shortened by 2 bases and J by 6 bases, with 12 bases between the two germline ends. This CDR3 has 14 amino acids. CDR3 bases: TGTGCCAGCAGCTTATCCGGGCTCGGGGATACGCAGTATTTT. It yields the protein CASSLSGLGDTQYF.

The chain combines TRBV27 with TRBJ2-6, with 16 bases matching TRBD2. V was pared by 3 bases and J by 1 base, with 0 bases of the junction left unmatched. The CDR3 is 18 amino acids. In germline, CDR1 is MNHEY, CDR2 SMNVEV (reference sequence). CDR3 protein: CASSLGLAGGSGANVLTF. CDR3 in DNA: TGTGCCAGCAGTTTGGGACTAGCGGGAGGGTCTGGGGCCAACGTCCTGACTTTC. Together with reference TRBV27 and TRBJ2-6, the CDR3 gives the full variable domain: EAQVTQNPRYLITVTGKKLTVTCSQNMNHEYMSWYRQDPGLGLRQIYYSMNVEVTDKGDVPEGYKVSRKEKRNFPLILESPSPNQTSLYFCASSLGLAGGSGANVLTFGAGSRLTVL.

This clone was counted a single time. The chain combines TRBV6-5 with TRBJ1-2, with D tentatively TRBD1 (6 bases). This CDR3 comprises 12 residues. Germline assignment: CDR1 MNHEY and CDR2 SVGAGI. V was trimmed by 6 bases and J by 4 bases, leaving 9 bases between them. CDR3 nucleotides: TGTGCCAGCAGCCAGGGGTTCTATGGCTACACCTTC. Amino acid sequence: CASSQGFYGYTF.

The chain has TRBV28 and TRBJ2-6; 8 nucleotides match TRBD2. The CDR3 runs 16 residues. CDR1 is MDHEN and CDR2 is SYDVKM in the germline V gene. Unmatched junction bases numbered 10, after V lost 8 bases and J lost 4 bases. The CDR3 sequence is CASSNGGAEGANVLTF. The CDR3 nucleotides read TGTGCCAGCTCGAACGGGGGGGCAGAAGGGGCCAACGTCCTGACTTTC.

DNA for the CDR3: TGTGCCAGCAGCTTGTGGGTCAGACAGACATTAGCTAACTATGGCTACACCTTC. Translating it yields CASSLWVRQTLANYGYTF. This chain links TRBV5-6 with TRBJ1-2, with D possibly being TRBD1 (5 bases). Germline V lookup: CDR1 SGHDT, CDR2 YYEEEE. The CDR3 is made up of 18 amino acids. V lost 1 base and J lost 0, with 19 bases in between.

This clone occurred once. This sequence joins TRBV6-1 and TRBJ2-5; D is perhaps TRBD1 (6 bases). Germline V gene sequence: CDR1 MNHNS, CDR2 SASEGT. The V end was cut by 3 bases, the J end by 2 bases, with 13 bases between. CDR3 size: 15 residues. The CDR3 region has the DNA TGTGCCAGCAGTGACATGGGACATACACAAGAGACCCAGTACTTC. This gives the protein CASSDMGHTQETQYF.

The gene calls are TRBV19 and TRBJ1-2, with D maybe TRBD1 (6 bases). Trimming took 3 bases from V and 2 from J, leaving 13 bases between them. This CDR3 comprises 15 residues. The germline gives CDR1 LNHDA, CDR2 SQIVND (reference sequence). As DNA, the CDR3 is TGTGCCAGTAGTATGGACAGCCAGCCCAACTATGGCTACACCTTC. It translates to CASSMDSQPNYGYTF.

V usage is TRBV6-5 and J usage is TRBJ1-2; D gene uncertain. This CDR3 has 15 amino acids. Between the trimmed V and J ends, which lost 5 bases and 10 bases, there was a span of 23 bases. Germline V gives CDR1 MNHEY, CDR2 SVGAGI. DNA of the CDR3: TGTGCCAGCAGTCAGACTTCGACCCGGATTATCATCTACACCTTC. Its protein is CASSQTSTRIIIYTF.

This sequence joins TRBV6-5 and TRBJ2-1; 7 bases agree with TRBD2. CDR3 length: 12 amino acids. J gave up 9 bases and V 4 bases, and 3 bases lay outside the gene matches. From germline, CDR1 is MNHEY and CDR2 SVGAGI. The CDR3 sequence is CASSSSGGEQFF. As DNA, the CDR3 is TGTGCCAGCAGTTCTAGCGGTGGTGAGCAGTTCTTC.

V and J are TRBV2 and TRBJ1-1; TRBD1 matches 7 bases. V lost 7 bases to trimming and J lost 5 bases; unmatched junction nucleotides: 7. Germline V gene lookup returns CDR1 SNHLY and CDR2 FYNNEI. There are 13 residues in the CDR3. For the CDR3, the DNA is TGTGCCAGCACCCTGACAGGGATTACTGAAGCTTTCTTT. Its translation is CASTLTGITEAFF.

The chain carries TRBV5-1 and TRBJ1-1, with D hard to call. V lost 0 bases to trimming and J lost 5 bases, with 14 bases between them. This CDR3 spans 15 amino acids. Germline V gene sequence: CDR1 SGHRS, CDR2 YFSETQ. DNA for the CDR3: TGCGCCAGCAGCTTGGAACGGGCAGCGGGGACTGAAGCTTTCTTT. Its translation: CASSLERAAGTEAFF.

J is TRBJ2-3 and V is TRBV18; 7 bases agree with TRBD1. V dropped 0 bases and J dropped 2; count of bases not matched to a gene: 8. The CDR3 extends over 17 amino acids. CDR1 is KGHSH and CDR2 is LQKENI in the germline V gene. The CDR3 protein is CASSPPTGQRPTDTQYF. CDR3 nucleotide sequence: TGTGCCAGCTCACCACCAACGGGACAGAGACCCACAGATACGCAGTATTTT.

This clone turned up a few times. V usage is TRBV18 and J usage is TRBJ1-1; unclear D gene. The CDR3 loop spans 14 amino acids. Germline values: CDR1 KGHSH, CDR2 LQKENI. The V and J ends lost 1 base and 0 bases respectively, with 6 bases between them. The CDR3 region has the DNA TGTGCCAGCTCACCACGGATAATGAACACTGAAGCTTTCTTT. Translating gives CASSPRIMNTEAFF.

The CDR3 nucleotides read TGCGCCAGCAGCCAGGAAATGACGGTGAAGTACGAGCAGTACTTC. It specifies CASSQEMTVKYEQYF. The chain uses TRBV4-1 and TRBJ2-7; D unclear. The CDR3 is 15 residues long. Deletions cut 3 bases from V and 4 bases from J, with 16 bases between. Germline assignment: CDR1 MGHRA and CDR2 YSYEKL.

In regard to this clone: Distinct nucleotide sequences in the sample also encode this CDR3. The genes are TRBV11-2 and TRBJ2-5; no reliable D call. Trimming left V 7 bases short and J 4 bases short, with 7 bases between. The CDR3 length is 11 residues. CDR1 SGHAT and CDR2 FQNNGV come from the germline V gene. The CDR3 is CASTPGETQYF. CDR3 sequence (DNA): TGTGCCAGCACACCGGGAGAGACCCAGTACTTC. Full variable domain (missing parts from reference TRBV11-2 and TRBJ2-5): EAGVAQSPRYKIIEKRQSVAFWCNPISGHATLYWYQQILGQGPKLLIQFQNNGVVDDSQLPKDRFSAERLKGVDSTLKIQPAKLEDSAVYLCASTPGETQYFGPGTRLLVL.

The chain has TRBV19 and TRBJ2-5; 7 bases are shared with TRBD1. The CDR3 extends over 15 amino acids. V lost 4 bases to trimming and J lost 4 bases; unmatched junction nucleotides: 9. The germline V gene has CDR1 LNHDA and CDR2 SQIVND (reference sequence). CDR3 region: CASSTPQGFRETQYF. In DNA form, the CDR3 reads TGTGCCAGTAGTACTCCACAGGGGTTCCGAGAGACCCAGTACTTC.

The chain employs TRBV5-4 and TRBJ1-2, with D possibly TRBD1 on 5 matching bases. V lost 3 bases and J 1 base, leaving 10 bases between the germline ends. Per germline, CDR1 SGHNT and CDR2 YYREEE (reference sequence). This CDR3 spans 14 amino acids. Here the CDR3 reads CASSSWTLNYGYTF. CDR3 nucleotides: TGTGCCAGCAGCTCCTGGACACTTAACTATGGCTACACCTTC.

The chain combines TRBV5-1 with TRBJ1-2, with TRBD1 matching 9 bases. The germline V gene encodes CDR1 SGHRS and CDR2 YFSETQ. Trimming cost V 4 bases and J 4 bases; bases outside gene matches: 8. This CDR3 comprises 15 residues. DNA of the CDR3: TGCGCCAGCAGCCCCACAACAGGGGGCGTCTATGGCTACACCTTC. Encoded protein: CASSPTTGGVYGYTF.

This chain connects TRBV9 to TRBJ2-3; D perhaps matches TRBD1 (6 bases). Germline V gene data show CDR1 as SGDLS and CDR2 as YYNGEE. This CDR3 is built from 14 residues. With 2 bases removed from V and 4 bases from J, the gap between germline ends came to 11 bases. The CDR3: CASSVVAGADTQYF. The CDR3 coding sequence is TGTGCCAGCAGCGTTGTTGCAGGGGCAGATACGCAGTATTTT.

The V call is TRBV6-1, the J call TRBJ2-5; D tentatively fits TRBD1 or TRBD2 (5 bases each). The length of the CDR3 is 12 residues. CDR1 is MNHNS and CDR2 is SASEGT in the germline V gene. V lost 4 bases and J 4 bases, leaving 7 bases between the germline ends. As DNA, the CDR3 is TGTGCCAGCAGTGCAGGGAGAGAGACCCAGTACTTC. It translates to CASSAGRETQYF.

V is TRBV5-1 and J is TRBJ2-7; D is unresolved. Germline V gene lookup returns CDR1 SGHRS and CDR2 YFSETQ. This CDR3 contains 14 residues. The V end lost 4 bases, the J end lost 7 bases, and 18 bases lay between the germline ends. CDR3 loop: CASSPQTNSIEQYF. The DNA of the CDR3 is TGCGCCAGCAGCCCCCAGACCAATTCTATTGAGCAGTACTTC.